A selection of T cell receptor beta chains follows, all from one sample in a study of T cell responses to AZD1222 COVID-19 vaccine. TCRdb's copy holds only in-frame clones and misses some; the assay was immunoSEQ multiplex PCR. The sample lists under 30,000 clones; approximately 86% were seen once. The sequences come from peripheral blood, collected 28 days after the second AZD1222 dose. These receptors were obtained from an adult who received the AZD1222 COVID-19 vaccine. The conserved cysteine and the conserved F or W are not part of the CDR3 here. The order of the fields is V gene, CDR3 protein.

TRBV4-2 | ASSQWRGVGEQY
TRBV5-4 | ASSSGTFYEQY
TRBV19 | ASSLGQGSNEQF
TRBV14 | ASSQQVNTEAF
TRBV15 | ATSRRGEGTSVTGELF
TRBV3-1/TRBV3-2 | ASSRRSGRGFQETQY
TRBV28 | ASKGAHSGANVLT
TRBV5-1 | ASSFDSGELGEQY
TRBV15 | ATSPRQGLETQY
TRBV28 | ASSPRGGPRRGSPLH
TRBV27 | ASSPADRSTQY
TRBV19 | ASRKRRDSLQETQY
TRBV27 | ASSPNVGIRGYT
TRBV12-5 | ASGFSGQTSLANVLT
TRBV19 | ASRVGQGFFQPQH
TRBV9 | ASSPPGTGRYEQY
TRBV6-5 | ASSPTGGSGNTIY
TRBV7-2 | ASSLAHSTDTQY
TRBV28 | ASSLSPGLAKNIQY
TRBV28 | ASGQGRSSYEQY
TRBV10-3 | AISEGEKLF
TRBV29-1 | SVERQGGYNEQF
TRBV4-1 | ASSQDTSGTQY
TRBV5-5 | ASSTTGELF
TRBV3-1/TRBV3-2 | ASSHGGEQY
TRBV2 | ASSANTGEETQY
TRBV27 | ASRGVLWANVLT
TRBV5-1 | ASSLDTQETQY
TRBV7-6 | ASSRQVEAAMGYT
TRBV5-6 | ASSLLNTDRYYGYT
TRBV2 | ASSGAEQY
TRBV5-1 | ASSTYPGANYGYT